The 20 T cell receptor beta chains below were found in one sample sequenced in a study of shared T cell receptors in the human thymus. Profiled with immunoSEQ multiplex PCR; TCRdb holds only in-frame clones, not every one. The repertoire has some 700,000 clones, 70% to 90% of them found once; the top ten carry over 0.008%. These data also formed part of another study, on human thymus T cells.

Material for sequencing was thymocytes. Every receptor here comes from a girl younger than two with a congenital heart defect.

The rearrangement links TRBV5-6 to TRBJ2-3; 7 bases agree with TRBD1. J gave up 3 bases and V 5 bases, and 9 bases lay outside the gene matches. Germline CDR1 reads SGHDT; CDR2 reads YYEEEE. This CDR3 is 15 amino acids long. The CDR3 here is CASRTGQAITDTQYF. The CDR3 DNA follows: TGTGCCAGCAGAACAGGACAGGCGATAACAGATACGCAGTATTTT. The variable domain in full, completed from reference TRBV5-6 and TRBJ2-3, reads DAGVTQSPTHLIKTRGQQVTLRCSPKSGHDTVSWYQQALGQGPQFIFQYYEEEERQRGNFPDRFSGHQFPNYSSELNVNALLLGDSALYLCASRTGQAITDTQYFGPGTRLTVL.

The chain carries TRBV27 and TRBJ1-6; D is unclear. Trimming removed 2 bases at V and 0 bases at J, with 17 bases between. Looked up from germline, CDR1 is MNHEY and CDR2 is SMNVEV (reference sequence). The CDR3 consists of 19 residues. The CDR3 region is CASSLSPRWPLSYNSPLHF. Written as DNA, the CDR3 is TGTGCCAGCAGTTTAAGTCCCCGATGGCCCCTCTCCTATAATTCACCCCTCCACTTT.

This chain uses TRBV4-1 with TRBJ2-2, with 9 bases matching TRBD1. CDR3 length: 16 amino acids. Germline loops: CDR1 MGHRA, CDR2 YSYEKL. Losses at the gene ends were 4 bases for V and 3 bases for J; bases not matched to a gene: 6. The CDR3 sequence: CASSPLDRGDTGELFF. The CDR3 coding sequence is TGCGCCAGCAGCCCCTTAGACAGGGGGGACACCGGGGAGCTGTTTTTT.

V is TRBV18 and J is TRBJ1-2, with D uncertain. From germline, CDR1 is KGHSH and CDR2 LQKENI. The CDR3 contains 15 residues. Trimming stripped 3 bases from V and 4 bases from J, with 15 bases between. In DNA form, the CDR3 reads TGTGCCAGCTCACCGGATTCCGTGCCGGGCTATGGCTACACCTTC. Its translation: CASSPDSVPGYGYTF.

V gene TRBV4-1 combines with J gene TRBJ2-2, with D perhaps matching TRBD1 (6 bases). V was trimmed by 0 bases and J by 4 bases, leaving 24 bases between them. The CDR3 is 20 amino acids. Germline loops: CDR1 MGHRA, CDR2 YSYEKL. This CDR3 reads CASSQDLRHRAIRGTGELFF. CDR3 coding DNA: TGCGCCAGCAGCCAAGATTTAAGGCACAGGGCCATAAGGGGCACCGGGGAGCTGTTTTTT.

The rearrangement joins TRBV6-6 to TRBJ1-6, with D hard to call. Between the trimmed V and J ends, which lost 2 bases and 3 bases, there was a span of 8 bases. The CDR3 is 15 residues long. The germline gives CDR1 MNHNY, CDR2 SVGAGI (reference sequence). CDR3 coding DNA: TGTGCCAGCAGTTACGCGACGGGCTATAATTCACCCCTCCACTTT. This gives the protein CASSYATGYNSPLHF.

The V gene is TRBV10-3, the J gene TRBJ1-1; possibly TRBD1 for D (6 bases). Germline loops: CDR1 ENHRY, CDR2 SYGVKD. This CDR3 spans 14 amino acids. Trimming took 4 bases from V and 7 from J, leaving 16 bases between them. Here the CDR3 reads CAISGAQGGGEAFF. In nucleotides, the CDR3 is TGTGCCATCAGTGGGGCACAGGGCGGGGGTGAAGCTTTCTTT.

This rearrangement joins TRBV4-2 to TRBJ1-5; D ambiguous. With 3 bases removed from V and 3 bases from J, the gap between germline ends came to 12 bases. CDR1 LGHNA and CDR2 YNFKEQ come from the germline V gene. The CDR3 extends over 15 amino acids. CDR3 in DNA: TGTGCCAGCAGCCAGTCCAGGCCCCACAATCAGCCCCAGCATTTT. This sequence encodes CASSQSRPHNQPQHF.

The rearrangement uses TRBV5-1 and TRBJ2-2; 7 bases are shared with TRBD1. CDR1 and CDR2 (germline): SGHRS, YFSETQ. This CDR3 is 17 amino acids long. Trimming cost V 2 bases and J 5 bases; bases outside gene matches: 12. The DNA of the CDR3 is TGCGCCAGCAGCTTAGACAGGGAGTTAAAGGGAACCGGGGAGCTGTTTTTT. Translated: CASSLDRELKGTGELFF.

The gene calls are TRBV2 and TRBJ2-7; TRBD2 might be the D (5 bases). Germline values: CDR1 SNHLY, CDR2 FYNNEI. V was trimmed by 2 bases and J by 1 base, leaving 12 bases between them. The CDR3 covers 15 residues. Written as DNA, the CDR3 is TGTGCCAGCAGTGAAAAGGCCGGGGATTCCTACGAGCAGTACTTC. Its translation: CASSEKAGDSYEQYF.

The gene calls are TRBV27 and TRBJ2-1, with D possibly TRBD1 on 6 matching bases. V lost 3 bases to trimming and J lost 6 bases, with 12 bases between them. The germline gives CDR1 MNHEY, CDR2 SMNVEV (reference sequence). The CDR3 extends over 14 amino acids. Here the CDR3 reads CASSFQWGLNEQFF. DNA for the CDR3: TGTGCCAGCAGTTTTCAGTGGGGGCTCAATGAGCAGTTCTTC.

The chain links TRBV19 to TRBJ1-5; 8 bases are a match to TRBD1. Germline-derived CDR1 and CDR2 are LNHDA and SQIVND (reference sequence). The CDR3 is 18 residues long. J was trimmed by 0 bases and V by 4 bases; bases with no gene match: 11. CDR3: CASSNRDRQNNSNQPQHF. The CDR3 DNA reads TGTGCCAGTAGTAACCGGGACAGGCAAAATAATAGCAATCAGCCCCAGCATTTT. The entire variable domain, with the rest obtained from reference TRBV19 and TRBJ1-5, is as follows: DGGITQSPKYLFRKEGQNVTLSCEQNLNHDAMYWYRQDPGQGLRLIYYSQIVNDFQKGDIAEGYSVSREKKESFPLTVTSAQKNPTAFYLCASSNRDRQNNSNQPQHFGDGTRLSIL.

J is TRBJ2-3 and V is TRBV5-1, with 11 bases fitting TRBD2. Trimming at V came to 2 bases and at J to 3 bases, leaving 8 bases not matched to a gene. This CDR3 region has 17 residues. The germline CDR1 and CDR2 sequences are SGHRS and YFSETQ. CDR3: CASSLYLAGGPTDTQYF. CDR3 DNA sequence: TGCGCCAGCAGCTTATATTTAGCGGGGGGGCCTACAGATACGCAGTATTTT.

The chain uses TRBV28 and TRBJ2-7, with D possibly TRBD1 on 6 matching bases. Trimming took off 7 bases at V and 1 base at J, with 26 bases between the two ends. The germline gives CDR1 MDHEN, CDR2 SYDVKM. This CDR3 contains 18 residues. Written as DNA, the CDR3 is TGTGCCAGCACCGGCCCTGACCTCACAGGGAGAAGTTCCTACGAGCAGTACTTC. Translated, it gives CASTGPDLTGRSSYEQYF.

The genes are TRBV15 and TRBJ2-7; D perhaps matches TRBD1 (6 bases). The V end lost 0 bases, the J end lost 2 bases, and 14 bases lay between the germline ends. Germline V gene data show CDR1 as LNHNV and CDR2 as YYDKDF (reference sequence). The CDR3 runs to 16 residues. The CDR3 loop is CATSRDRGTDAYEQYF. CDR3 DNA sequence: TGTGCCACCAGCAGAGATAGGGGGACGGACGCCTACGAGCAGTACTTC.

This sequence joins TRBV4-1 and TRBJ1-1; no firm D call. Trimming removed 1 base from V and 4 bases from J, with 13 bases in between. The CDR3 runs to 15 residues. Germline CDR1 MGHRA, CDR2 YSYEKL. CDR3 coding DNA: TGCGCCAGCAGCCAAGGATCGGGAAGGTCCACTGAAGCTTTCTTT. Translated, it gives CASSQGSGRSTEAFF.

V and J are TRBV19 and TRBJ2-3, with D tentatively TRBD2 (5 bases). This CDR3 is built from 21 residues. The V and J ends lost 4 bases and 0 bases respectively, with 29 bases between them. Germline assignment: CDR1 LNHDA and CDR2 SQIVND (reference sequence). As DNA, the CDR3 is TGTGCCAGTAGTACAACCTGGTGGCCCGCTGACTACTCCGACAGCACAGATACGCAGTATTTT. Translating gives CASSTTWWPADYSDSTDTQYF.

This chain joins TRBV13 and TRBJ2-7; TRBD1 might be the D (6 bases). With 5 bases removed from V and 3 bases from J, the gap between germline ends came to 14 bases. Germline CDR1 reads PRHDT; CDR2 reads FYEKMQ (reference sequence). The CDR3 loop spans 14 amino acids. In DNA form, the CDR3 reads TGTGCCAGCAGCAGACGAGGACAGTTCTACGAGCAGTACTTC. It translates to CASSRRGQFYEQYF.

In regard to this clone: One end of the junction varies from germline; a read error may be responsible. The rearrangement joins TRBV5-1 to TRBJ2-3, with a tentative D call TRBD2 (5 bases). The CDR3 length is 16 residues. From germline, CDR1 is SGHRS and CDR2 YFSETQ. This CDR3 reads CASSLVWTAGTDTQYF. The CDR3 DNA is TGCGCCAGCAGTTTGGTCTGGACTGCCGGGACAGATACGCAGTATTTT.

The chain combines TRBV10-3 with TRBJ2-6; D possibly corresponds to TRBD1 (7 bases). V was clipped by 2 bases and J by 0 bases, with 11 bases between them. Germline V CDR1 and CDR2: ENHRY, SYGVKD. This CDR3 is 17 amino acids long. The CDR3 nucleotides read TGTGCCATCAGTGAGGGGAGGACAGGCTCTGGGGCCAACGTCCTGACTTTC. Its protein product is CAISEGRTGSGANVLTF.